This T cell receptor beta chain comes out of a study of B cell selection in AIRE deficiency (dated by TCRdb to the late 2010s). Notes on the research overall: Researchers compared TCRbeta repertoires of sorted blood CD4+ conventional T cells and regulatory T cells in AIRE-deficient patients with those in healthy controls. The TCR-sequenced cohort comprised about five AIRE-deficient APECED patients and about five healthy control donors. General findings and caveats noted by the study authors: In AIRE-deficient patients, Tconv and Treg cells had TCRBV gene usage, CDR3 length and TCR diversity comparable to those in healthy donors. Shared Treg sequences had shorter CDR3s, which reflects a bias toward rearrangements containing few non-templated nucleotide insertions. Among fewer than 4,000 shared Treg TCRbeta sequences, 31.6% were shared exclusively by healthy donors and around 9% exclusively by patients, which suggests that Treg selection is less efficient in the absence of AIRE. Roughly 30.6% of the Treg TCRbeta sequences shared among healthy donors turned up in patient Tconv cells, suggesting that Treg-biased clones are diverted into the Tconv compartment. Sequencing covered only TCRbeta chains, and approximately 35% of shared healthy-donor Treg sequences were also present in healthy Tconv, possibly due to differing TCRalpha chains.

As encoded in the germline V gene, CDR1 is SGHVS while CDR2 is FQNEAQ. The junction shows trimming of 0 bases on V and 3 bases on J, plus 13 bases between the germline ends. The CDR3 runs 16 residues from the cysteine to the phenylalanine. Only the CDR3 DNA is retained, 48 bases long and in frame from the first base. For sorting, regulatory T cells were defined as CD4+CD25hiCD127low/negative cells. The healthy donors who provided the control samples were not related to the patients. Sorting of Tconv and Treg cells intended for TCRbeta sequencing was performed on a FACSAria flow cytometer. The sorted cells went into 5-ml round-bottom polystyrene tubes, and the dry cell pellets were then frozen at -80 degrees C until sequencing. This clone was seen a few times. Its antigen is unknown. No much larger clone exists at a distance of one base, and base qualities are not known. TCRbeta chain sequencing was performed with the immunoSEQ platform. The paper's data handling went like this. When Treg repertoires were pooled, patients gave some 60,000 distinct TCRbeta sequences, while healthy donors gave about 96,000. Treg TCRbeta sequences shared by two or more individuals were defined as public, and these public Treg TCRbeta sequences were subsequently searched for in Tconv repertoires. To test for differences between groups, Mann-Whitney U tests with Bonferroni-Dunn correction were run in GraphPad Prism 7.03. TCRdb took over this immuneACCESS table, retaining in-frame rearrangements with V and J assigned. Such tables are incomplete; in checked studies, under half of the missing clones stem from an unresolved V gene, and the remainder is unexplained. V, J and clone size are those of that table, while D and trimming were read from the DNA. This sample is represented by about 26,000 clones; over 80% of them were singletons. The ten largest make up less than 1.5% of the sample.

Sequencing input: CD4+CD25+ Tregs sorted from PBMCs. The clonotype originates from a human donor in good health. The rearrangement combines TRBV7-8 with TRBJ2-3, with a weak D call of TRBD2 (6 bases match). The bases read TGTGCCAGCAGCTTAGCAGATCCCGGACTAACAGATACGCAGTATTTT. Its product reads: CASSLADPGLTDTQYF.